Below, 3 T cell receptor beta chains from the same sample are listed, as sequenced in a study of siplizumab effects on memory and regulatory T cells (dated by TCRdb to about 2019). Libraries were prepared through the immunoSEQ multiplex PCR assay. Here the immuneACCESS table is served through TCRdb, limited to in-frame sequences with V and J called. Missing clones are a known gap in these copies; in checked studies unresolved V genes cover under half, and the rest lacks a known reason. The sample yields over 85,000 clones; about 93% were counted once. Approximately 1.2% of the sample comes from the top ten. Sequenced material: CD4+ T cells sorted from blood. These receptors were obtained from a human donor in good health.

The CDR3 DNA follows: TGCGCCAGCAGCCCCTCCGGGACTAGCTATTACAATGAGCAGTTCTTC. Encoded protein: CASSPSGTSYYNEQFF. The chain has TRBV4-1 and TRBJ2-1; 9 nucleotides match TRBD2. The V and J ends lost 4 bases and 4 bases, in that order; junction bases with no gene match: 8. This CDR3 has 16 amino acids. Looked up from germline, CDR1 is MGHRA and CDR2 is YSYEKL.

The V gene is TRBV6-5, the J gene TRBJ2-4; 7 nucleotides align to TRBD1. This CDR3 has 13 residues. CDR1 and CDR2 (germline): MNHEY, SVGAGI. The junction had 4 bases not matched to a gene; V was cut back by 5 bases and J by 6 bases. This CDR3 is CASSTTGVNIQYF. The CDR3, as DNA: TGTGCCAGCAGTACAACAGGGGTAAACATTCAGTACTTC.

This chain links TRBV30 with TRBJ1-5; 9 bases match TRBD1. The CDR3 has 14 residues. CDR1 is GTSNPN and CDR2 is SVGIG in the germline V gene (reference sequence). J gave up 10 bases and V 0 bases, and 7 bases lay outside the gene matches. The DNA for the CDR3 is TGTGCCTGGAGTGTGGGACAGGGCATGATCCCCCAGCATTTT. Its protein product is CAWSVGQGMIPQHF.